This is a list of T cell receptor beta chains from one sample in a study of cytomegalovirus exposure and HLA in healthy donors. The repertoire was sequenced with immunoSEQ multiplex PCR; TCRdb's copy has only in-frame clones and lacks some. This sample has about 150,000 clones, with approximately 90% found just once. The sample taken for sequencing was PBMCs. These receptors originate from a man younger than 35 in good health and CMV-seronegative. CDR3s include the opening cysteine and the closing phenylalanine or tryptophan. D genes are given only for firm matches. Clone size is not always given. Where it is, it says once, few, many or a class for expanded clones.

D,J,V,size,DNA,CDR3
-,TRBJ1-2,TRBV30,-,TGTGCCTGGAGCGCCAGGGGAGCCCCTCGCGGCTACACCTTC,CAWSARGAPRGYTF
-,TRBJ1-1,TRBV7-9,-,TGTGCCAGCACCCTTGGAGGGGGGGTCCCGAACACTGAAGCTTTCTTT,CASTLGGGVPNTEAFF
TRBD1,TRBJ1-1,TRBV4-1,once,TGCGCCAGCAGCCAGGGACAGTTGAACACTGAAGCTTTCTTT,CASSQGQLNTEAFF
TRBD1,TRBJ2-1,TRBV6-5,-,TGTGCCAGCAGTTACTCGGGACAGACTTACAATGAGCAGTTCTTC,CASSYSGQTYNEQFF
TRBD2,TRBJ2-1,TRBV7-9,-,TGTGCCAGCAGCTACCCGCTGGGTAGCGGGGGGGCCAATGAGCAGTTCTTC,CASSYPLGSGGANEQFF
-,TRBJ2-7,TRBV7-6,-,TGTGCCAGCAGCTTAGTGGCAGGGCGCTTGGACGAGCAGTACTTC,CASSLVAGRLDEQYF
TRBD1,TRBJ1-2,TRBV7-9,few,TGTGCCAGCAGCTTAGTAACAGGGACAGATAATGGCTACACCTTC,CASSLVTGTDNGYTF
TRBD2,TRBJ2-5,TRBV7-6,-,TGTGCCAGCAGCTTTAGGACTAGCGGGAGGATCCAAGAGACCCAGTACTTC,CASSFRTSGRIQETQYF
-,TRBJ2-1,TRBV7-2,-,TGTGCCAGCAGCTCCCGACCCGCTTGGGCGTATGATGAGCAGTTCTTC,CASSSRPAWAYDEQFF
TRBD1,TRBJ2-2,TRBV11-3,-,TGTGCCAGCAGCTCATCAGGGGGCTCCGGGGAGCTGTTTTTT,CASSSSGGSGELFF
TRBD1,TRBJ2-1,TRBV27,-,TGTGCCACCAGGGACAGGGTCTACAATGAGCAGTTCTTC,CATRDRVYNEQFF
-,TRBJ1-2,TRBV5-1,-,TGCGCCAGCAGCTTGCAGGGCTCAGGGGGCTACACCTTC,CASSLQGSGGYTF
-,TRBJ1-5,TRBV7-8,-,TGTGCCAGCAGCCCCCGTTTAGAGGGCGGCCAGCCCCAGCATTTT,CASSPRLEGGQPQHF
TRBD2,TRBJ2-1,TRBV7-9,-,TGTGCCAGCAGCCGAGGACTAGCGGGGGTACCGGTCTTC,CASSRGLAGVPVF
-,TRBJ2-5,TRBV11-3,once,TGTGCCAGCAGCTCAAGGGACACGGGGGAGACCCAGTACTTC,CASSSRDTGETQYF
-,TRBJ2-1,TRBV5-6,-,TGTGCCAGCAGCTTGAAGCCCCAGGGCAATGAGCAGTTCTTC,CASSLKPQGNEQFF
TRBD1,TRBJ2-7,TRBV5-6,-,TGTGCCAGCAGCAATAACAGGGGATCATGGTATGACGAGCAGTACTTC,CASSNNRGSWYDEQYF
TRBD1,TRBJ2-2,TRBV29-1,-,TGCAGCGTTGAAAAGGGACAGGGGACCGGGGAGCTGTTTTTT,CSVEKGQGTGELFF
-,TRBJ2-7,TRBV2,-,TGTGCCAGCAGTGAACTCGGGGTTGTCTCCTACGAGCAGTACTTC,CASSELGVVSYEQYF
TRBD1,TRBJ2-2,TRBV5-6,-,TGTGCCAGCGGAACAGGGGGAGCAAACACCGGGGAGCTGTTTTTT,CASGTGGANTGELFF
TRBD1,TRBJ1-6,TRBV19,-,TGTGCCACCGGGGACAGAATACTTTCACCCCTCCACTTT,CATGDRILSPLHF
-,TRBJ2-3,TRBV6-5,-,TGTGCCACCACCCGAGGGCCCGTGGGCACAGATACGCAGTATTTT,CATTRGPVGTDTQYF
-,TRBJ2-5,TRBV6-1,-,TGTGCCACCGACGAGACAGAGGAATCCCAAGAGACCCAGTACTTC,CATDETEESQETQYF
TRBD1,TRBJ1-2,TRBV27,-,TGTGCCAGCAGAGAGACAGGGTTGGGCTATGGCTACACCTTC,CASRETGLGYGYTF
TRBD1,TRBJ1-2,TRBV6-6,-,TGTGCCAGCCGATCGGACAGGGGCCTTAAATCTCATGGCTACACCTTC,CASRSDRGLKSHGYTF
-,TRBJ1-1,TRBV11-2,-,TGTGCCAGCAGCCCCGCAGGGAGGGCAGCTTTCTTT,CASSPAGRAAFF